The T cell receptor beta chain described here comes from a study of cytotoxic CD8 clonotypes in ibrutinib-treated CLL. Data came from immunoSEQ multiplex PCR; TCRdb stores just in-frame clones and leaves some out. This sample has hundreds of thousands of clones, with more than 65% found just once. V lost 4 bases to trimming and J lost 5 bases, with 8 bases between them. Germline-derived CDR1 and CDR2 are DFQATT and SNEGSKA (reference sequence). This CDR3 contains 11 residues. Regarding the study as a whole: Public clonotypes were uncommon and contracted or stayed stable on treatment.

Concerning this clone itself: What it recognizes is unknown.

The receptor comes from a human donor with chronic lymphocytic leukemia. Source: PBMCs, taken before ibrutinib treatment. V and J are TRBV20-1 and TRBJ2-5; no clear D gene. DNA of the CDR3: TGCAGTGCTACGGGCTCGGAGACCCAGTACTTC. Translation: CSATGSETQYF.